Below, 27 T cell receptor beta chains from the same sample are listed, as sequenced in a study of CDR3 diversity in severe acne. Each CDR3 protein is one row after TCRdb ran MiXCR on the PCR reads. The sample contains approximately 90,000 distinct CDR3 sequences, over 45% of which appear only once. The sample was blood. The receptors derive from a male donor in good health, serving as a control.

Worth noting for this clonotype: This could be a read error, since a much larger clone is one nucleotide away. Lacking the conserved final phenylalanine or tryptophan, this CDR3 likely reflects a read error. The V gene is TRBV11-1, the J gene TRBJ2-2; D gene uncertain. Between the trimmed V and J ends, which lost 4 bases and 2 bases, there was a span of 17 bases. Germline V CDR1 and CDR2: SGHAT, FQDESV (reference sequence). The CDR3 is made up of 17 amino acids. The DNA of the CDR3 is TGTGCCAGCAGCTCACACGTTGCCGGGCCAAACACCGGGGAGCTGTTTCTT. It codes for CASSSHVAGPNTGELFL.

This clonotype has a handful of counts. This chain connects TRBV7-9 to TRBJ1-6, with D possibly matching TRBD1 (6 bases). Trimming pared 8 bases from V and 0 bases from J, leaving 17 bases between. CDR1 and CDR2 (germline): SEHNR, FQNEAQ (reference sequence). The CDR3 is 17 residues long. The DNA for the CDR3 is TGTGCCAGCGACCCTGGGGGGCTGAGCTCCTATAATTCACCCCTCCACTTT. This encodes CASDPGGLSSYNSPLHF.

This clonotype was counted between two and nine times. This sequence joins TRBV11-3 and TRBJ2-5; 8 bases are a match to TRBD1. V lost 4 bases, J lost 4 bases, and 8 bases stayed unmatched. The CDR3 totals 15 residues. Germline-derived CDR1 and CDR2 are SGHNT and YENEEA. The CDR3, as DNA: TGTGCCAGCAGCTCACGTAGGCAGGGGGCAGAGACCCAGTACTTC. Translating gives CASSSRRQGAETQYF.

The chain combines TRBV9 with TRBJ1-2, with TRBD1 as a possible D gene (5 bases). Per germline, CDR1 SGDLS and CDR2 YYNGEE. V lost 5 bases and J 7 bases, leaving 12 bases between the germline ends. The CDR3 length is 12 residues. CDR3 sequence: CASSGAHLGYTF. DNA for the CDR3: TGTGCCAGCAGTGGGGCCCACCTTGGCTACACCTTC.

Turning to this clonotype: The missing conserved phenylalanine or tryptophan at the end of this CDR3 makes a read error likely. No DNA is shown, since the ends of the CDR3 on it are uncertain; the CDR3 is the one TCRdb lists. The chain is built from TRBV20-1 and TRBJ2-5; the table's D call, TRBD1, was not checked against the DNA. CDR1 and CDR2 (germline): DFQATT, SNEGSKA (reference sequence). Counting both end residues, the CDR3 totals 16 amino acids. The CDR3 protein is CSAPDRYLMSGYTFGS.

CDR3 protein: CASSYGAGGGDEQFF. CDR3 nucleotide sequence: TGTGCCAGCAGTTACGGGGCAGGGGGCGGCGATGAGCAGTTCTTC. The chain joins TRBV6-6 to TRBJ2-1; 8 bases map to TRBD1. The germline CDR1 and CDR2 sequences are MNHNY and SVGAGI (reference sequence). CDR3 length: 15 amino acids. Trimming took 2 bases from V and 8 from J; bases not matched to a gene: 8.

This clonotype appeared a few times. The chain couples TRBV29-1 to TRBJ1-1, with D hard to call. Germline loops: CDR1 SQVTM, CDR2 ANQGSEA. There are 14 residues in the CDR3. Trimming took 4 bases from V and 4 from J, leaving 16 bases between them. The CDR3 sequence: CSVGETRYGTEAFF. In DNA, the CDR3 is TGCAGCGTTGGAGAGACAAGGTATGGCACTGAAGCTTTCTTT. The full variable domain, its missing parts supplied by reference TRBV29-1 and TRBJ1-1, is SAVISQKPSRDICQRGTSLTIQCQVDSQVTMMFWYRQQPGQSLTLIATANQGSEATYESGFVIDKFPISRPNLTFSTLTVSNMSPEDSSIYLCSVGETRYGTEAFFGQGTRLTVV.

This clonotype is labeled medium-sized. The chain employs TRBV2 and TRBJ2-6, with TRBD2 as a possible D gene (6 bases). Per germline, CDR1 SNHLY and CDR2 FYNNEI. This CDR3 region has 16 residues. Trimming removed 0 bases from V and 1 base from J, with 7 bases in between. CDR3 amino acids: CASSEAGRSGANVLTF. As DNA, the CDR3 is TGTGCCAGCAGTGAAGCCGGGAGATCTGGGGCCAACGTCCTGACTTTC.

The J gene is TRBJ1-2, the V gene TRBV4-1; 8 bases agree with TRBD1. V dropped 4 bases and J dropped 7; count of bases not matched to a gene: 11. Germline V gene data show CDR1 as MGHRA and CDR2 as YSYEKL. There are 15 residues in the CDR3. The CDR3 DNA is TGCGCCAGCAGCCTTACACAGGGGGATGATGGTGGCTACACCTTC. It encodes CASSLTQGDDGGYTF.

The chain is built from TRBV6-5 and TRBJ2-6; the D is unclear. From germline, CDR1 is MNHEY and CDR2 SVGAGI. This CDR3 contains 11 residues. The V end was cut by 10 bases, the J end by 5 bases, with 6 bases between. The DNA of the CDR3 is TGTGCCATCAAAAGGGCCAACGTCCTGACTTTC. It codes for CAIKRANVLTF.

There are many counts of this clonotype. The V gene is TRBV6-5, the J gene TRBJ1-2, with D possibly being TRBD1 (5 bases). Germline CDR1 and CDR2: MNHEY and SVGAGI. The CDR3 covers 13 residues. Trimming cost V 7 bases and J 2 bases, with 11 bases left between them. Here the CDR3 DNA reads TGTGCCAGCATCGGGACTGAGAACTATGGCTACACCTTC. Amino acids: CASIGTENYGYTF.

As for this clonotype: This likely comes from a read error, as the CDR3 has no conserved phenylalanine or tryptophan at its end. The CDR3, as DNA: TGCGGTGCTAGTAACCGTGGGGGACCTGAAGCTTTCTCT. Its translation: CGASNRGGPEAFS. The rearrangement uses TRBV20-1 and TRBJ1-1; maybe TRBD1 (5 bases). Per the germline V gene, CDR1 is DFQATT and CDR2 is SNEGSKA (reference sequence). The CDR3 is 13 amino acids.

The chain is built from TRBV20-1 and TRBJ2-1; TRBD2 agrees at 9 bases. The germline V gene encodes CDR1 DFQATT and CDR2 SNEGSKA (reference sequence). This CDR3 has 12 residues. V was clipped by 6 bases and J by 6 bases; unmatched bases: 3. DNA of the CDR3: TGCAGTGCGGCGGGAGGGAGCAATGAGCAGTTCTTC. This gives the protein CSAAGGSNEQFF.

In this sample, this clonotype turned up a few times. CDR3 nucleotides: TGTGCCACCAGTGACCGGGGGTATGGCTACACCTTC. Residues: CATSDRGYGYTF. V gene TRBV24-1 combines with J gene TRBJ1-2; TRBD1 might be the D (5 bases). V was trimmed by 4 bases and J by 5 bases, leaving 7 bases between them. Germline loops: CDR1 KGHDR, CDR2 SFDVKD. This CDR3 region has 12 residues.

About this clonotype: Possible read error: a much larger clone is one base away. The rearrangement joins TRBV7-4 to TRBJ2-7; D call uncertain. The germline V gene has CDR1 SGHVT and CDR2 SQSDAQ. This CDR3 is built from 13 residues. Between the trimmed V and J ends, which lost 5 bases and 5 bases, there was a span of 13 bases. This CDR3 is CASSRPGCHEQYF. CDR3 coding DNA: TGTGCCAGCAGCCGGCCTGGGTGCCACGAGCAGTACTTC.

The chain links TRBV4-1 to TRBJ2-5, with 13 bases that match TRBD2. Germline values: CDR1 MGHRA, CDR2 YSYEKL. Trimming took 3 bases from V and 5 from J; bases not matched to a gene: 9. The CDR3 is 17 residues long. The CDR3 sequence: CASSQGPGLAGKETQYF. DNA for the CDR3: TGCGCCAGCAGCCAGGGCCCGGGACTAGCGGGAAAGGAGACCCAGTACTTC.

This chain links TRBV5-1 with TRBJ1-1; D is unresolved. The length of the CDR3 is 13 residues. Germline values: CDR1 SGHRS, CDR2 YFSETQ. V was cut by 4 bases and J by 0 bases, with 7 bases left in between. In nucleotides, the CDR3 is TGCGCCAGCAGCGTACACATGAACACTGAAGCTTTCTTT. Its protein product is CASSVHMNTEAFF. Filled out from reference TRBV5-1 and TRBJ1-1, the complete variable domain reads KAGVTQTPRYLIKTRGQQVTLSCSPISGHRSVSWYQQTPGQGLQFLFEYFSETQRNKGNFPGRFSGRQFSNSRSEMNVSTLELGDSALYLCASSVHMNTEAFFGQGTRLTVV.

This clonotype was picked up many times. J is TRBJ2-7 and V is TRBV5-1; maybe TRBD1 (5 bases). Per germline, CDR1 SGHRS and CDR2 YFSETQ. V was clipped by 1 base and J by 4 bases, with 9 bases between them. The CDR3 totals 13 residues. In nucleotides, the CDR3 is TGCGCCAGCAGCTTGCCAGGGCGGTACGAGCAGTACTTC. This codes for CASSLPGRYEQYF.

This clonotype was counted ten times or more. V gene TRBV9 combines with J gene TRBJ1-1; 7 nucleotides agree with TRBD1. Germline CDR1 and CDR2: SGDLS and YYNGEE. Losses at the gene ends were 0 bases for V and 1 base for J; bases not matched to a gene: 9. The CDR3 sequence is 17 residues long. The CDR3 bases are TGTGCCAGCAGCGTAGCGACAGGGATTCTTTCGAACACTGAAGCTTTCTTT. Encoded protein: CASSVATGILSNTEAFF.

The chain joins TRBV20-1 to TRBJ2-7; D may correspond to TRBD1 or TRBD2 (5 bases each). Per the germline V gene, CDR1 is DFQATT and CDR2 is SNEGSKA (reference sequence). The CDR3 contains 14 residues. Deletions cut 3 bases from V and 3 bases from J, with 15 bases between. CDR3 nucleotides: TGCAGTGCTAGCCCAGGGACGGGCCACTACGAGCAGTACTTC. Its protein is CSASPGTGHYEQYF.

The gene calls are TRBV29-1 and TRBJ2-7; D possibly corresponds to TRBD2 (5 bases). The CDR3 is made up of 14 amino acids. The V end lost 4 bases, the J end lost 3 bases, and 16 bases lay between the germline ends. CDR1 SQVTM and CDR2 ANQGSEA come from the germline V gene. CDR3 residues: CSVVEAGTFYEQYF. The CDR3 bases are TGCAGCGTTGTGGAGGCAGGAACTTTCTACGAGCAGTACTTC.

Details on this clonotype: Just one base apart from a much larger clone, this may be a read error. The chain links TRBV25-1 to TRBJ1-4; D possibly corresponds to TRBD1 (6 bases). Looked up from germline, CDR1 is MGHDK and CDR2 is SYGVNS. CDR3 length: 11 residues. The CDR3 bases are TGTACCAGCAGTGCAGGGGAGAAACTGTTTTTT. It translates to CTSSAGEKLFF.

This clonotype has ten or more counts. The chain has TRBV7-9 and TRBJ1-5, with TRBD1 identical over 10 bases. The junction had 4 bases not matched to a gene; V was cut back by 1 base and J by 7 bases. The CDR3 covers 15 residues. CDR1 is SEHNR, CDR2 FQNEAQ, per germline (reference sequence). CDR3: CASSLGQGARQPQHF. The CDR3 nucleotides are TGTGCCAGCAGCTTAGGACAGGGGGCAAGGCAGCCCCAGCATTTT.

To note about this clonotype: This could be a read error, since a much larger clone is one nucleotide away. The chain employs TRBV5-1 and TRBJ2-2, with 12 bases aligning to TRBD2. From germline, CDR1 is SGHRS and CDR2 YFSETQ. The CDR3 length is 18 residues. The CDR3 bases are TGCGCCAGCAGCTTGGTTCTGCTAGCGGGGGGGCCAACCGGGGAGCTGCTTTTT. This gives the protein CASSLVLLAGGPTGELLF.

This clonotype has a handful of counts. V and J are TRBV7-9 and TRBJ1-2; a possible D gene is TRBD1 (5 bases). This CDR3 spans 14 amino acids. The V gene's germline CDR1 is SEHNR and CDR2 FQNEAQ (reference sequence). CDR3 residues: CTSAYLQDNYGYTF. In nucleotides, the CDR3 is TGTACCTCCGCCTATTTACAGGATAACTATGGCTACACCTTC.

This clonotype was seen ten or more times. CDR3 region: CASSDPFMGPSYNEQFF. CDR3 in DNA: TGTGCCAGCAGCGACCCATTTATGGGCCCGTCATACAATGAGCAGTTCTTC. The chain employs TRBV9 and TRBJ2-1; D is unresolved. The CDR3 loop spans 17 amino acids. Trimming left V 3 bases short and J 4 bases short, with 20 bases between. CDR1 and CDR2 (germline): SGDLS, YYNGEE.

The chain combines TRBV6-1 with TRBJ1-6; D perhaps matches TRBD1 (6 bases). The V end lost 3 bases, the J end lost 10 bases, and 16 bases lay between the germline ends. The CDR3 sequence is 15 residues long. Per germline, CDR1 MNHNS and CDR2 SASEGT. This CDR3 reads CASSEVTGFSSPLHF. As DNA, the CDR3 is TGTGCCAGCAGTGAGGTAACAGGGTTCAGCTCACCCCTCCACTTT.